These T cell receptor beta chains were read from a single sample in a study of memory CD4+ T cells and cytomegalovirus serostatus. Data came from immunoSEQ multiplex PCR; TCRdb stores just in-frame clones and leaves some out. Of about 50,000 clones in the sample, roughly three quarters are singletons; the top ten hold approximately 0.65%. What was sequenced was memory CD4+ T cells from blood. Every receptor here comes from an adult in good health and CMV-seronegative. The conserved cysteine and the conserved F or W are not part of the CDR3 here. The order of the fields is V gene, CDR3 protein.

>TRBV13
ASRNRQGSYEQY
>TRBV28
ASSPGTSGRLGTDTQY
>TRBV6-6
ASSPGTSGRVDEQF
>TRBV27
ASSLSGSGRRGYT
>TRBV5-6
ASSTTGTSGLNEQF
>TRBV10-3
AISVSGKSYEQY
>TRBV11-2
ASSLLGRGGNEQF
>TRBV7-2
ASSKMGQAFTDTQY
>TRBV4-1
ASSLLSGGTGGLGLF
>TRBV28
ASSPPGRHYEQY
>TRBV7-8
ASSPRTVLYEQY
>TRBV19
ASTGLNTGELF
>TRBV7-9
ASSPTRTAIDEQF
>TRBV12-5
ASGSSAADTQY
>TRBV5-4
ASSPGTLRTEAF
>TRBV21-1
ASSNKTGFYEQY
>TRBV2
ASTDSGSLSYEQY
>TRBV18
ASSPGTGGWTEAF
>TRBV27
ASSSRQGGTQY
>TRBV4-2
ASSQEGLGETQY
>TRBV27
ASSQQRNQPQH
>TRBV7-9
ASSPTSSRYNEQF
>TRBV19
ASSISGFRSSYEQY
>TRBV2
ASSRTGYTDTQY
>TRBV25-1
ASRYLATGELF
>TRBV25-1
ASSGTSWHNEQF
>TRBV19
ASSRGERYEQY
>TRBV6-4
ASGKIQVLGPYSNQPQH
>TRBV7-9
ASSFGQGSTEAF
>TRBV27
ASSITQGAHGELF
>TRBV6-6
ASRPTSGSGEQF
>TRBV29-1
SVPSSGPPYGYT